This T cell receptor beta chain was captured by sequencing in a study of blood T cell repertoires in COVID-19. Across the study: Acute and convalescent COVID-19 samples came from the United States, Italy and Spain. Sample material is recorded as cDNA or gDNA derived from T cells, B-cell-depleted T cells, or PBMCs.

Per the original methods: Reference gene primers were amplified, and this amplification served to estimate nucleated cell counts. Assay: immunoSEQ multiplex PCR; the TCRdb copy retains only in-frame clones and omits some. The V and J calls and clone size were taken over from that table, and D and trimming were inferred from the DNA. The sample lists some 300,000 clones; around nine tenths were seen once. CDR1 and CDR2 from the germline V gene are MGHRA and YSYEKL. CDR3 length: 15 residues. J lost 7 bases, V lost 2 bases, and 3 bases had no gene match. The V gene is TRBV4-1, the J gene TRBJ1-6, with 9 bases identical to TRBD1. Sample: peripheral blood. The source of this sequence is a man aged 65 to 85 with acute or convalescent COVID-19. The CDR3 nucleotides read TGCGCCAGCAGCCAATGGACAGGGGCGAATTCACCCCTCCACTTT. Its translation: CASSQWTGANSPLHF.